These 20 T cell receptor beta chains came from one sample sequenced in a study of blood T cell repertoires in COVID-19. Measured with immunoSEQ multiplex PCR; TCRdb has only the in-frame clones, and not every one. The repertoire holds fewer than 15,000 clones, around four fifths seen once, with approximately 40% in the top ten. The sequencing input was peripheral blood. Receptors originate from a woman older than 75 with acute or convalescent COVID-19.

This clone turned up a few times. This chain joins TRBV7-9 and TRBJ1-1; D gene uncertain. The V end lost 5 bases, the J end lost 0 bases, and 7 bases lay between the germline ends. CDR1 SEHNR and CDR2 FQNEAQ come from the germline V gene (reference sequence). The CDR3 loop spans 13 amino acids. The CDR3 loop is CASSREVNTEAFF. DNA for the CDR3: TGTGCCAGCAGCCGGGAGGTGAACACTGAAGCTTTCTTT.

The chain has TRBV3-1 (or the pseudogene TRBV3-2) and TRBJ1-1; possible D gene TRBD1, 6 bases. Trimming left V 5 bases short and J 4 bases short, with 14 bases between. This CDR3 spans 14 amino acids. Germline V gene lookup returns CDR1 LGHDT and CDR2 YNNKEL (reference sequence). CDR3: CASSVGQRSTEAFF. CDR3 coding DNA: TGTGCCAGCAGCGTGGGACAAAGAAGCACTGAAGCTTTCTTT.

This clone came up once. This sequence joins TRBV5-8 and TRBJ1-1; 7 positions match TRBD1. CDR3 length: 15 residues. The V gene's germline CDR1 is SGHTS and CDR2 YDEGEE. Trimming cost V 3 bases and J 1 base; bases outside gene matches: 6. The CDR3 bases are TGTGCCAGCAGCTACACCAGGGGGTCGAACACTGAAGCTTTCTTT. Translating it yields CASSYTRGSNTEAFF.

The sample holds a few counts of this clone. The chain couples TRBV28 to TRBJ2-1; 8 bases align to TRBD1. CDR1 and CDR2 from the germline V gene are MDHEN and SYDVKM. The CDR3 is 18 residues long. The ends lost 4 bases at V and 5 bases at J; junction bases unmatched: 16. The CDR3 region has the DNA TGTGCCAGCAGTTACAATTTGGAGAGACAGGGGAAGAACAATGAGCAGTTCTTC. This encodes CASSYNLERQGKNNEQFF.

CDR3 in amino acids: CASSLPGGPTDTQYF. CDR3 DNA sequence: TGCGCCAGCAGCTTGCCGGGGGGGCCGACAGATACGCAGTATTTT. The V gene is TRBV5-1, the J gene TRBJ2-3, with 8 nucleotides matching TRBD2. This CDR3 has 15 residues. V gave up 1 base and J gave up 3 bases; unmatched junction bases: 4. Germline V gene data show CDR1 as SGHRS and CDR2 as YFSETQ.

Written as DNA, the CDR3 is TGTGCCAGCAGCCGTAGACAGGGGGAGGGAGAGCAGTACTTC. Protein product: CASSRRQGEGEQYF. The V call is TRBV7-9, the J call TRBJ2-7; 9 bases line up with TRBD1. The trim removed 5 bases at V and 7 bases at J, leaving 9 bases unmatched. Germline CDR1 and CDR2: SEHNR and FQNEAQ (reference sequence). The CDR3 spans 14 residues.

This sequence joins TRBV5-1 and TRBJ2-3; 9 bases are shared with TRBD1. The CDR3 extends over 15 amino acids. CDR1 is SGHRS and CDR2 is YFSETQ in the germline V gene. Trimming at V came to 2 bases and at J to 4 bases, leaving 5 bases not matched to a gene. CDR3 nucleotide sequence: TGCGCCAGCAGCTTACCGGGACAGGGACCAGATACGCAGTATTTT. Amino acids: CASSLPGQGPDTQYF.

This clone was seen once. This sample also contains other DNA sequences that code for the same CDR3. J is TRBJ1-2 and V is TRBV12-3 or TRBV12-4; tentatively, D is TRBD1 (6 bases). The CDR3 loop spans 13 amino acids. Trimming left V 6 bases short and J 5 bases short, with 13 bases between. CDR3: CASSPGQRYGYTF. Here the CDR3 DNA reads TGTGCCAGCAGCCCAGGACAGCGGTATGGCTACACCTTC.

V gene TRBV3-1 (or the pseudogene TRBV3-2) combines with J gene TRBJ1-2; D possibly corresponds to TRBD1 (6 bases). Per the germline V gene, CDR1 is LGHDT and CDR2 is YNNKEL (reference sequence). V was trimmed by 4 bases and J by 6 bases, leaving 18 bases between them. The CDR3 extends over 15 amino acids. CDR3: CASSPGGGYLDGYTF. In DNA form, the CDR3 reads TGTGCCAGCAGCCCCGGGGGGGGCTACTTAGATGGCTACACCTTC.

The J gene is TRBJ1-3, the V gene TRBV4-2, with 10 bases aligning to TRBD1. The germline V gene encodes CDR1 LGHNA and CDR2 YNFKEQ. The CDR3 has 16 residues. V gave up 4 bases and J gave up 7 bases; unmatched junction bases: 10. The CDR3 sequence is CASSPLTGGASNTIYF. The CDR3 region has the DNA TGTGCCAGCAGCCCCCTGACAGGGGGCGCGTCCAACACCATATATTTT.

The chain joins TRBV30 to TRBJ1-2; the D is unclear. Between the trimmed V and J ends, which lost 4 bases and 4 bases, there was a span of 13 bases. The length of the CDR3 is 13 residues. Germline loops: CDR1 GTSNPN, CDR2 SVGIG (reference sequence). The CDR3 sequence is CAWTPGNLYGYTF. The CDR3 DNA reads as TGTGCCTGGACTCCGGGAAACCTCTATGGCTACACCTTC.

The rearrangement links TRBV6-5 to TRBJ1-5; maybe TRBD1 (6 bases). V was trimmed by 0 bases and J by 5 bases, leaving 11 bases between them. The germline gives CDR1 MNHEY, CDR2 SVGAGI. This CDR3 has 15 amino acids. The CDR3 DNA is TGTGCCAGCAGTTACTCGACAAAGGGGGATCAGCCCCAGCATTTT. Its translation is CASSYSTKGDQPQHF.

The V and J genes are TRBV10-2 and TRBJ2-7, with D possibly matching TRBD1 (7 bases). V dropped 7 bases and J dropped 2 bases, with 12 bases sitting between them. The germline V gene has CDR1 WSHSY and CDR2 SAAADI. The CDR3 contains 13 residues. Here the CDR3 reads CASTGGPAYEQYF. The CDR3 DNA follows: TGCGCCAGCACAGGGGGGCCAGCCTACGAGCAGTACTTC.

This clone occurred a few times. V gene TRBV7-9 combines with J gene TRBJ2-7, with TRBD1 identical over 7 bases. The CDR3 is 16 residues long. CDR1 SEHNR and CDR2 FQNEAQ come from the germline V gene (reference sequence). The V segment lost 5 bases and the J segment 6 bases; nucleotides outside the gene matches: 16. CDR3 DNA: TGTGCCAGCAGCCCCACCACTTGGGACAGCGCTATCGAGCAGTACTTC. Translating it yields CASSPTTWDSAIEQYF.

This clone was detected only a few times. This chain uses TRBV10-1 with TRBJ1-2; D remains ambiguous. CDR1 and CDR2 (germline): WNHNN, SYGVQD (reference sequence). The CDR3 is made up of 14 amino acids. With 0 bases removed from V and 11 bases from J, the gap between germline ends came to 16 bases. For the CDR3, the DNA is TGCGCCAGCAGTGAGTCTTCGGCGAGCGATGAATACACCTTC. This translates into CASSESSASDEYTF.

The genes are TRBV29-1 and TRBJ1-2, with 9 bases matching TRBD1. Losses at the gene ends were 4 bases for V and 9 bases for J; bases not matched to a gene: 9. The V gene's germline CDR1 is SQVTM and CDR2 ANQGSEA. CDR3 size: 13 residues. CDR3 amino acids: CSVGTGAVRSYTF. CDR3 DNA: TGCAGCGTTGGGACAGGGGCAGTCCGGAGCTACACCTTC.

The V gene is TRBV28, the J gene TRBJ2-7; perhaps TRBD1 as D (5 bases). CDR3 length: 13 residues. V was trimmed by 6 bases and J by 2 bases, leaving 11 bases between them. CDR1 is MDHEN, CDR2 SYDVKM, per germline. The CDR3 DNA follows: TGTGCCAGCAGACTGCCAGGGACCTACGAGCAGTACTTC. This gives the protein CASRLPGTYEQYF.

The chain links TRBV19 to TRBJ2-1; 9 bases match TRBD1. V was pared by 6 bases and J by 7 bases, with 4 bases of the junction left unmatched. Germline-derived CDR1 and CDR2 are LNHDA and SQIVND (reference sequence). This CDR3 is built from 13 residues. The CDR3 nucleotides read TGTGCCAGTAGACAGGGGGCGTTTAATGAGCAGTTCTTC. Amino acid sequence: CASRQGAFNEQFF.

The rearrangement joins TRBV7-2 to TRBJ1-6; 7 nucleotides agree with TRBD1. Losses at the gene ends were 1 base for V and 9 bases for J; bases not matched to a gene: 6. The CDR3 is made up of 15 amino acids. CDR1 and CDR2 from the germline V gene are SGHTA and FQGNSA. The CDR3 sequence: CASSLGGGQPSPLHF. DNA for the CDR3: TGTGCCAGCAGCTTAGGAGGGGGACAGCCTTCACCCCTCCACTTT. Full variable domain (missing parts from reference TRBV7-2 and TRBJ1-6): GAGVSQSPSNKVTEKGKDVELRCDPISGHTALYWYRQSLGQGLEFLIYFQGNSAPDKSGLPSDRFSAERTGGSVSTLTIQRTQQEDSAVYLCASSLGGGQPSPLHFGNGTRLTVT.

The chain carries TRBV28 and TRBJ1-1, with D possibly being TRBD1 (5 bases). This CDR3 contains 13 residues. The germline V and J ends were trimmed by 5 bases and 4 bases, with 11 bases remaining between them. Germline values: CDR1 MDHEN, CDR2 SYDVKM. The CDR3 is CASSTGDTTEAFF. The DNA for the CDR3 is TGTGCCAGCAGTACAGGCGACACCACTGAAGCTTTCTTT.